The 31 T cell receptor beta chains in this list originate from one sample, sequenced in a study of blood T cell repertoires in COVID-19. Sequencing used immunoSEQ multiplex PCR; TCRdb keeps in-frame clones, though not all of them. Among over 200,000 clones, 81% were seen once, and the ten largest hold more than 8.5%. Sequences were obtained from PBMCs or T cells enriched from blood (not recorded which). The source is a woman aged 45-65 years with acute COVID-19.

This chain connects TRBV7-9 to TRBJ2-5; TRBD1 matches at 7 bases. Looked up from germline, CDR1 is SEHNR and CDR2 is FQNEAQ (reference sequence). The CDR3 consists of 13 residues. Germline trimming cut 6 bases from V and 5 bases from J; bases unmatched to any gene: 6. The CDR3 protein is CASRKGQFETQYF. The CDR3 region has the DNA TGTGCCAGCAGAAAGGGACAGTTTGAGACCCAGTACTTC. The whole variable domain, remainder taken from reference TRBV7-9 and TRBJ2-5, is DTGVSQNPRHKITKRGQNVTFRCDPISEHNRLYWYRQTLGQGPEFLTYFQNEAQLEKSRLLSDRFSAERPKGSFSTLEIQRTEQGDSAMYLCASRKGQFETQYFGPGTRLLVL.

The sample holds a few counts of this clone. The V call is TRBV7-2, the J call TRBJ2-7, with D possibly TRBD1 on 6 matching bases. Trimming took 0 bases from V and 3 from J, leaving 12 bases between them. The CDR3 contains 15 residues. Per the germline V gene, CDR1 is SGHTA and CDR2 is FQGNSA. The CDR3 protein is CASSLANRAVYEQYF. The CDR3 DNA reads TGTGCCAGCAGCTTAGCTAACAGGGCCGTCTACGAGCAGTACTTC.

The chain links TRBV18 to TRBJ2-7; D possibly corresponds to TRBD1 (5 bases). Germline values: CDR1 KGHSH, CDR2 LQKENI. Trimming cost V 6 bases and J 0 bases, with 12 bases left between them. This CDR3 comprises 14 residues. CDR3 DNA: TGTGCCAGCTCTGTCTACAGGAGCTCCTACGAGCAGTACTTC. Translating it yields CASSVYRSSYEQYF. Together with reference TRBV18 and TRBJ2-7, the CDR3 gives the full variable domain: NAGVMQNPRHLVRRRGQEARLRCSPMKGHSHVYWYRQLPEEGLKFMVYLQKENIIDESGMPKERFSAEFPKEGPSILRIQQVVRGDSAAYFCASSVYRSSYEQYFGPGTRLTVT.

The CDR3 DNA is TGTGCCAGCCGACCGGGACAACAAATTTATTCACCCCTCCACTTT. It translates to CASRPGQQIYSPLHF. The chain recombines TRBV27 with TRBJ1-6, with TRBD1 as a possible D gene (6 bases). Trimming took off 8 bases at V and 8 bases at J, with 19 bases between the two ends. Germline V lookup: CDR1 MNHEY, CDR2 SMNVEV (reference sequence). The CDR3 extends over 15 amino acids.

To note about this clone: Other DNA sequences within the sample encode an identical CDR3. The rearrangement joins TRBV25-1 to TRBJ1-4, with TRBD1 identical over 9 bases. This CDR3 has 17 amino acids. Losses at the gene ends were 3 bases for V and 1 base for J; bases not matched to a gene: 6. Germline V CDR1 and CDR2: MGHDK, SYGVNS. The CDR3 DNA is TGTGCCAGCAGTGACCGGGGACAGGGTGTAACTAATGAAAAACTGTTTTTT. Encoded protein: CASSDRGQGVTNEKLFF.

V is TRBV4-2 and J is TRBJ2-1, with 12 bases lining up with TRBD2. Germline loops: CDR1 LGHNA, CDR2 YNFKEQ. The CDR3 loop spans 17 amino acids. The junction had 3 bases not matched to a gene; V was cut back by 1 base and J by 2 bases. CDR3 region: CASSQGLAGEPYNEQFF. The CDR3 DNA is TGTGCCAGCAGCCAAGGACTAGCGGGGGAGCCCTACAATGAGCAGTTCTTC.

The rearrangement uses TRBV28 and TRBJ2-3; the D gene is possibly TRBD2 (6 bases). This CDR3 contains 15 residues. With 8 bases removed from V and 1 base from J, the gap between germline ends came to 16 bases. The germline V gene has CDR1 MDHEN and CDR2 SYDVKM. The CDR3 nucleotides read TGTGCCAGCTTGGGCGGGGCGGGCGGCACAGATACGCAGTATTTT. Translated: CASLGGAGGTDTQYF. Full variable domain (missing parts from reference TRBV28 and TRBJ2-3): DVKVTQSSRYLVKRTGEKVFLECVQDMDHENMFWYRQDPGLGLRLIYFSYDVKMKEKGDIPEGYSVSREKKERFSLILESASTNQTSMYLCASLGGAGGTDTQYFGPGTRLTVL.

The chain carries TRBV18 and TRBJ2-5; 8 bases fit TRBD1. CDR1 is KGHSH, CDR2 LQKENI, per germline. J lost 1 base, V lost 6 bases, and 4 bases had no gene match. This CDR3 comprises 14 residues. CDR3 in amino acids: CASSPQGAQETQYF. In DNA, the CDR3 is TGTGCCAGCTCCCCGCAGGGGGCCCAAGAGACCCAGTACTTC.

The table lists this clone with a few counts. The chain is built from TRBV7-2 and TRBJ1-5, with D tentatively TRBD1 (6 bases). Trimming shortened V by 0 bases and J by 0 bases, and 15 bases separated the two germline ends. This CDR3 contains 18 residues. Germline V lookup: CDR1 SGHTA, CDR2 FQGNSA. The CDR3 sequence is CASSLAWTETYSNQPQHF. The CDR3 DNA sequence: TGTGCCAGCAGCTTAGCGTGGACAGAAACCTATAGCAATCAGCCCCAGCATTTT. The whole variable domain, filled in from reference TRBV7-2 and TRBJ1-5, reads GAGVSQSPSNKVTEKGKDVELRCDPISGHTALYWYRQSLGQGLEFLIYFQGNSAPDKSGLPSDRFSAERTGGSVSTLTIQRTQQEDSAVYLCASSLAWTETYSNQPQHFGDGTRLSIL.

V usage is TRBV3-1 (or the pseudogene TRBV3-2) and J usage is TRBJ1-1, with D possibly TRBD1 on 5 matching bases. CDR1 is LGHDT and CDR2 is YNNKEL in the germline V gene (reference sequence). CDR3 length: 16 residues. V was trimmed by 1 base and J by 11 bases, leaving 23 bases between them. The CDR3: CASSQVNPGGRGEAFF. CDR3 bases: TGTGCCAGCAGCCAAGTGAATCCGGGGGGACGGGGAGAGGCTTTCTTT.

J is TRBJ2-4 and V is TRBV3-1 (or the pseudogene TRBV3-2); 9 bases map to TRBD2. Germline-derived CDR1 and CDR2 are LGHDT and YNNKEL (reference sequence). The V gene end was trimmed by 5 bases and the J gene end by 0 bases; junction bases not matched to a gene: 8. The CDR3 length is 17 residues. The CDR3 loop is CASSELSGGIAKNIQYF. The CDR3 nucleotides read TGTGCCAGCAGCGAACTAAGCGGGGGGATAGCCAAAAACATTCAGTACTTC.

The chain joins TRBV3-1 (or the pseudogene TRBV3-2) to TRBJ2-4; TRBD1 is a possible D gene (6 bases). Germline values: CDR1 LGHDT, CDR2 YNNKEL (reference sequence). The V end was cut by 0 bases, the J end by 2 bases, with 14 bases between. The CDR3 sequence is 17 residues long. The CDR3 region has the DNA TGTGCCAGCAGCCAAGAGCTCAGTACAGGGACCAAAAACATTCAGTACTTC. It yields the protein CASSQELSTGTKNIQYF.

The chain couples TRBV6-2 or TRBV6-3 to TRBJ2-1; 7 nucleotides agree with TRBD1. V trimming: 6 bases; J trimming: 6 bases; junction bases outside the gene matches: 14. This CDR3 is built from 16 residues. From germline, CDR1 is MNHEY and CDR2 SVGEGT. This CDR3 reads CASSPRQGSWINEQFF. The CDR3 DNA reads TGTGCCAGCAGCCCTCGACAGGGTTCATGGATCAATGAGCAGTTCTTC.

The genes are TRBV2 and TRBJ1-1; D possibly corresponds to TRBD1 (5 bases). The CDR3 contains 14 residues. Trimming pared 1 base from V and 1 base from J, leaving 7 bases between. Per the germline V gene, CDR1 is SNHLY and CDR2 is FYNNEI. The CDR3 sequence: CASSEGGGNTEAFF. The CDR3 DNA reads as TGTGCCAGCAGTGAAGGGGGGGGGAACACTGAAGCTTTCTTT.

Written as DNA, the CDR3 is TGTGCCAGCAGCTTTAGCGGTTCAACCTACGAGCAGTACTTC. It codes for CASSFSGSTYEQYF. The chain combines TRBV7-8 with TRBJ2-7, with D tentatively TRBD2 (6 bases). V was clipped by 3 bases and J by 2 bases, with 11 bases between them. Looked up from germline, CDR1 is SGHVS and CDR2 is FQNEAQ. This CDR3 has 14 amino acids.

The genes are TRBV5-1 and TRBJ2-3; TRBD1 is a possible D gene (5 bases). In germline, CDR1 is SGHRS, CDR2 YFSETQ. The CDR3 runs to 15 residues. The ends were cut back, 0 bases at V and 3 bases at J, with 11 bases in the middle. As DNA, the CDR3 is TGCGCCAGCAGCTTGGACAGGCCAAAGACAGATACGCAGTATTTT. As protein: CASSLDRPKTDTQYF.

V gene TRBV19 combines with J gene TRBJ1-5; possibly TRBD1 for D (5 bases). V gave up 9 bases and J gave up 4 bases, with 16 bases separating them. CDR1 is LNHDA, CDR2 SQIVND, per germline (reference sequence). This CDR3 spans 14 amino acids. Here the CDR3 DNA reads TGTGCCAGCCTCGGGAGGGGAGCAAATCAGCCCCAGCATTTT. Protein: CASLGRGANQPQHF.

The V call is TRBV28, the J call TRBJ2-7, with D possibly matching TRBD1 (8 bases). Germline V gene sequence: CDR1 MDHEN, CDR2 SYDVKM. The CDR3 loop spans 14 amino acids. V was cut by 6 bases and J by 2 bases, with 14 bases left in between. CDR3 sequence: CASSYRGGTYEQYF. The CDR3 nucleotides are TGTGCCAGCAGCTACAGGGGGGGTACCTACGAGCAGTACTTC.

The chain has TRBV11-1 and TRBJ2-7, with a tentative D call TRBD1 (6 bases). Germline-derived CDR1 and CDR2 are SGHAT and FQDESV (reference sequence). The V gene lost 3 bases and the J gene lost 7 bases, with 10 bases spanning the gap. This CDR3 contains 12 residues. CDR3 sequence reads: CASSFEGDEQYF. The DNA of the CDR3 is TGTGCCAGCAGCTTTGAGGGGGATGAGCAGTACTTC.

J is TRBJ2-7 and V is TRBV30, with TRBD2 identical over 11 bases. CDR3 size: 17 residues. In germline, CDR1 is GTSNPN, CDR2 SVGIG (reference sequence). The J segment lost 2 bases and the V segment lost 0 bases, leaving 9 bases of the junction unmatched. Here the CDR3 DNA reads TGTGCCTGGAGTGTTCTCCTAGCGGGAGGAGGAGCCTACGAGCAGTACTTC. Encoded protein: CAWSVLLAGGGAYEQYF.

The CDR3 reads CASSLARGSDTQYF. The CDR3 region has the DNA TGTGCCAGCAGCTTAGCGAGAGGTTCAGATACGCAGTATTTT. The chain combines TRBV7-9 with TRBJ2-3; no firm D call. The CDR3 is 14 amino acids. Between the trimmed V and J ends, which lost 0 bases and 4 bases, there was a span of 8 bases. CDR1 and CDR2 (germline): SEHNR, FQNEAQ (reference sequence). The full variable domain, rest sourced from reference TRBV7-9 and TRBJ2-3, is DTGVSQNPRHKITKRGQNVTFRCDPISEHNRLYWYRQTLGQGPEFLTYFQNEAQLEKSRLLSDRFSAERPKGSFSTLEIQRTEQGDSAMYLCASSLARGSDTQYFGPGTRLTVL.

This clone was detected many times. The chain has TRBV21-1 and TRBJ1-2; the DNA was not used to check the table's D call, TRBD1. TRBV21-1 is a pseudogene locus. The CDR3 runs to 16 residues. CDR3 sequence: CASSTLRTGSQYGYTF. The DNA for the CDR3 is TGTGCCAGCAGCACCTTGAGGACAGGATCGCAGTATGGCTACACCTTC.

This clone was detected only once. The chain uses TRBV7-9 and TRBJ2-1, with 9 bases matching TRBD2. Germline V gives CDR1 SEHNR, CDR2 FQNEAQ (reference sequence). The CDR3 has 19 residues. V was pared by 5 bases and J by 4 bases, with 18 bases of the junction left unmatched. This chain's CDR3 is CASSPGGQREARGYNEQFF. The CDR3 coding sequence is TGTGCCAGCAGCCCCGGGGGGCAGCGGGAGGCGAGGGGTTACAATGAGCAGTTCTTC. Together with reference TRBV7-9 and TRBJ2-1, the CDR3 gives the full variable domain: DTGVSQNPRHKITKRGQNVTFRCDPISEHNRLYWYRQTLGQGPEFLTYFQNEAQLEKSRLLSDRFSAERPKGSFSTLEIQRTEQGDSAMYLCASSPGGQREARGYNEQFFGPGTRLTVL.

This clone showed up just once. The V call is TRBV19, the J call TRBJ2-2; D is perhaps TRBD2 (5 bases). CDR3 length: 15 amino acids. Germline CDR1 reads LNHDA; CDR2 reads SQIVND (reference sequence). Trimming shortened V by 4 bases and J by 0 bases, and 9 bases separated the two germline ends. DNA of the CDR3: TGTGCCAGTAGTAAGAGGGTAACGAACACCGGGGAGCTGTTTTTT. It specifies CASSKRVTNTGELFF.

This chain connects TRBV19 to TRBJ2-1; possibly TRBD2 for D (6 bases). CDR1 and CDR2 from the germline V gene are LNHDA and SQIVND (reference sequence). The CDR3 is made up of 14 amino acids. Trimming removed 7 bases at V and 2 bases at J, with 12 bases between. The CDR3 here is CASKEGGTYNEQFF. The CDR3 nucleotides read TGTGCCAGTAAGGAGGGAGGAACCTACAATGAGCAGTTCTTC.

The chain uses TRBV5-1 and TRBJ2-3, with 8 positions matching TRBD2. This CDR3 comprises 16 residues. The ends lost 6 bases at V and 6 bases at J; junction bases unmatched: 15. Germline V gene data show CDR1 as SGHRS and CDR2 as YFSETQ. The CDR3 sequence is CASTQTSVTTGDTQYF. The CDR3 DNA follows: TGCGCCAGCACTCAGACTAGCGTAACGACCGGTGATACGCAGTATTTT. Full variable domain (outside the CDR3, taken from reference TRBV5-1 and TRBJ2-3): KAGVTQTPRYLIKTRGQQVTLSCSPISGHRSVSWYQQTPGQGLQFLFEYFSETQRNKGNFPGRFSGRQFSNSRSEMNVSTLELGDSALYLCASTQTSVTTGDTQYFGPGTRLTVL.

The V call is TRBV11-2, the J call TRBJ2-7, with TRBD1 matching over 8 bases. The CDR3 contains 16 residues. With V trimmed by 1 base and J by 3 bases, 8 bases remained unmatched. From germline, CDR1 is SGHAT and CDR2 FQNNGV. The CDR3 sequence: CASSLGGTGKRYEQYF. The CDR3 DNA reads TGTGCCAGCAGCTTAGGCGGGACAGGAAAACGCTACGAGCAGTACTTC.

This chain uses TRBV6-6 with TRBJ1-5; 10 positions match TRBD1. Trimming took 5 bases from V and 3 from J; bases not matched to a gene: 7. This CDR3 has 16 amino acids. CDR1 is MNHNY, CDR2 SVGAGI, per germline (reference sequence). The CDR3: CASSPKDRGDNQPQHF. For the CDR3, the DNA is TGTGCCAGCAGTCCAAAGGACAGGGGGGACAATCAGCCCCAGCATTTT.

This sequence joins TRBV18 and TRBJ1-2, with 8 positions matching TRBD1. The trim removed 5 bases at V and 8 bases at J, leaving 7 bases unmatched. The CDR3 contains 13 residues. The germline V gene encodes CDR1 KGHSH and CDR2 LQKENI. The DNA for the CDR3 is TGTGCCAGCTCAGCGGACAGGGCGTGGGGCTACACCTTC. Protein product: CASSADRAWGYTF. Filled out from reference TRBV18 and TRBJ1-2, the complete variable domain reads NAGVMQNPRHLVRRRGQEARLRCSPMKGHSHVYWYRQLPEEGLKFMVYLQKENIIDESGMPKERFSAEFPKEGPSILRIQQVVRGDSAAYFCASSADRAWGYTFGSGTRLTVV.

This clone was seen a handful of times. The chain carries TRBV14 and TRBJ1-2, with a possible D match to TRBD1 (6 bases). Trimming took off 1 base at V and 5 bases at J, with 8 bases between the two ends. CDR3 length equals 13 residues. Germline CDR1 and CDR2: SGHDN and FVKESK. For the CDR3, the DNA is TGTGCCAGCAGCCAAGGGACAGCTTATGGCTACACCTTC. Encoded protein: CASSQGTAYGYTF.

The table lists this clone with a count of one. The V call is TRBV6-2 or TRBV6-3, the J call TRBJ1-5, with TRBD1 as a possible D gene (5 bases). CDR1 and CDR2 (germline): MNHEY, SVGEGT. The CDR3 is 14 residues long. V was pared by 5 bases and J by 5 bases, with 13 bases between. The CDR3 DNA reads TGTGCCAGCAGTCAGGTTAGGGGATATCAGCCCCAGCATTTT. The encoded protein is CASSQVRGYQPQHF.